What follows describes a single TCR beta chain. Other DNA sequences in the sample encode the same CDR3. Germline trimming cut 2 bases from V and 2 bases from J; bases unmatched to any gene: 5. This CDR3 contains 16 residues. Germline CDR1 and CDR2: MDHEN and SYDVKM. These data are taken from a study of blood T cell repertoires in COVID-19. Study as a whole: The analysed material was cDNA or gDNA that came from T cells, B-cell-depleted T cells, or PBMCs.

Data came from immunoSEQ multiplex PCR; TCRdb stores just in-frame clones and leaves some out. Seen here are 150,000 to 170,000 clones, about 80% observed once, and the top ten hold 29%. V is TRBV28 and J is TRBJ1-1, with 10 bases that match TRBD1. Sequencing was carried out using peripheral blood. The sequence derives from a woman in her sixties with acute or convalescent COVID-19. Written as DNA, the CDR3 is TGTGCCAGCAGTTTACGGACAGGGGGATTAAACACTGAAGCTTTCTTT. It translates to CASSLRTGGLNTEAFF.